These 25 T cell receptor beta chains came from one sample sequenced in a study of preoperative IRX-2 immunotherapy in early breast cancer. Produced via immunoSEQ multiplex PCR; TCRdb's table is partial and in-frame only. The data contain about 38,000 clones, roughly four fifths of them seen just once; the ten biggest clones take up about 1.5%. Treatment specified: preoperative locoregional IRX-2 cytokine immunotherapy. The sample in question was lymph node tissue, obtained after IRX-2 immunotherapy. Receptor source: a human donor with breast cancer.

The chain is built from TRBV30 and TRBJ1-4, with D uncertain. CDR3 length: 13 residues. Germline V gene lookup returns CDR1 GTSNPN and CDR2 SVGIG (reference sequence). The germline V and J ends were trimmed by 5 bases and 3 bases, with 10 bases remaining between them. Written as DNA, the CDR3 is TGTGCCTGGGGTGATGTTCCTAATGAAAAACTGTTTTTT. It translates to CAWGDVPNEKLFF.

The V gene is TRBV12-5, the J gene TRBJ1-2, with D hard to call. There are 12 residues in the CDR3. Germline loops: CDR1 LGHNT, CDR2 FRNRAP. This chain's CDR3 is CASTPVIEGYTF. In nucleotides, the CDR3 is TGTGCCAGCACCCCCGTGATCGAGGGCTACACCTTC.

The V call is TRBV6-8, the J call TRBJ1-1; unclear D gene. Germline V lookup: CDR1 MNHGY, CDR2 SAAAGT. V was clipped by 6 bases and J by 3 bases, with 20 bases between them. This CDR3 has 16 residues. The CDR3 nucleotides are TGTGCCAGCAGCTCCCGGTCTAACGGAGGTGACACTGAAGCTTTCTTT. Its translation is CASSSRSNGGDTEAFF.

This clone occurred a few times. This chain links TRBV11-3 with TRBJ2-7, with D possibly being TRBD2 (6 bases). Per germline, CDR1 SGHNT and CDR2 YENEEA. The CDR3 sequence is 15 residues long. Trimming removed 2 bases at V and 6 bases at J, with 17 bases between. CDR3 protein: CASSLILAMGSEQYF. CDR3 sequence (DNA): TGTGCCAGCAGCTTAATACTAGCTATGGGGTCCGAGCAGTACTTC.

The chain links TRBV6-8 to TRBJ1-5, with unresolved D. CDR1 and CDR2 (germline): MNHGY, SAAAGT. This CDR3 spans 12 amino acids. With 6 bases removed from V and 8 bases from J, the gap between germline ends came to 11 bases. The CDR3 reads CASRIGNEPQHF. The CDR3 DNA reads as TGTGCCAGCAGGATCGGTAATGAGCCCCAGCATTTT.

The CDR3 loop is CASTKLGGILITGELFF. The CDR3, as DNA: TGTGCCAGTACCAAATTGGGGGGGATTTTGATAACCGGGGAGCTGTTTTTT. The chain joins TRBV19 to TRBJ2-2, with 7 bases aligning to TRBD2. The CDR3 is 17 amino acids. With 7 bases clipped from V and 5 bases from J, the junction kept 16 bases outside the gene matches. Looked up from germline, CDR1 is LNHDA and CDR2 is SQIVND (reference sequence).

CDR3 amino acids: CSVATVGGQGYEQYF. CDR3 nucleotide sequence: TGCAGCGTTGCCACCGTCGGTGGACAGGGATACGAGCAGTACTTC. V usage is TRBV29-1 and J usage is TRBJ2-7; 8 bases are a match to TRBD1. With 4 bases clipped from V and 4 bases from J, the junction kept 12 bases outside the gene matches. Germline assignment: CDR1 SQVTM and CDR2 ANQGSEA. CDR3 length: 15 amino acids.

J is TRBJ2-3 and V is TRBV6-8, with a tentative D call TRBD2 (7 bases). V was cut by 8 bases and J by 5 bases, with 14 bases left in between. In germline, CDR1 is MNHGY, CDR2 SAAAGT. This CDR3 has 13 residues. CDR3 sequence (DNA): TGTGCCAGCGTCAGGGAGGGGGTAGATACGCAGTATTTT. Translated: CASVREGVDTQYF.

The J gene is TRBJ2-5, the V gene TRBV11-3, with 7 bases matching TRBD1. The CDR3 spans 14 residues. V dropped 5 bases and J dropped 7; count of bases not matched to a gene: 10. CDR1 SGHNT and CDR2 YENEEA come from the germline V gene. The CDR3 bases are TGTGCCAGCAGCAACGACAGGGTGGGAGTGACCCAGTACTTC. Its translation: CASSNDRVGVTQYF. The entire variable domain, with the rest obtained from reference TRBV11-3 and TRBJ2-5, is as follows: EAGVVQSPRYKIIEKKQPVAFWCNPISGHNTLYWYLQNLGQGPELLIRYENEEAVDDSQLPKDRFSAERLKGVDSTLKIQPAELGDSAVYLCASSNDRVGVTQYFGPGTRLLVL.

The DNA for the CDR3 is TGTGCCTGGAGTGGGACTAGCGGGGGGGCAAAGGGCAAAGAGACCCAGTACTTC. Translation: CAWSGTSGGAKGKETQYF. The chain has TRBV30 and TRBJ2-5, with 15 bases lining up with TRBD2. Germline lookup yields CDR1 GTSNPN and CDR2 SVGIG (reference sequence). CDR3 size: 18 residues. Trimming cost V 1 base and J 3 bases; bases outside gene matches: 9.

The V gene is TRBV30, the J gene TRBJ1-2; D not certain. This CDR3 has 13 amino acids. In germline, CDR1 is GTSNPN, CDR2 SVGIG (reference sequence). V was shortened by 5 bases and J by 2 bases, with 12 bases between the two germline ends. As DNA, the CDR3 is TGTGCCTGGGCTATGACGGTAAACTATGGCTACACCTTC. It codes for CAWAMTVNYGYTF.

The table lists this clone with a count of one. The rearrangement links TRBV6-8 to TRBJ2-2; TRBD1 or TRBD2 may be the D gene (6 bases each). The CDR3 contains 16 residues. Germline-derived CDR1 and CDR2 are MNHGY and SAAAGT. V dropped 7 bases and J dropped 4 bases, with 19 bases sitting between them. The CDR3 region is CASIGGQGFGTGELFF. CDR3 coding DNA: TGTGCCAGCATAGGGGGGCAGGGGTTTGGCACCGGGGAGCTGTTTTTT.

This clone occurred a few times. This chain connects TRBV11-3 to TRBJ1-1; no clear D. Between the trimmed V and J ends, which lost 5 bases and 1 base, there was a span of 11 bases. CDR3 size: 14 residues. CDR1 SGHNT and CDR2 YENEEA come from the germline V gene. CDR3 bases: TGTGCCAGCAGCCCAACGCGTACGAACACTGAAGCTTTCTTT. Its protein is CASSPTRTNTEAFF.

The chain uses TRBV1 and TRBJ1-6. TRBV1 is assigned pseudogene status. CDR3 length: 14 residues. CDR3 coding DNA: TGCGCCAGCAGCCAAGACCTGTTTAATTCACCCCTCCACTTT. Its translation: CASSQDLFNSPLHF.

This CDR3 reads CASSALGGRETQYF. DNA for the CDR3: TGTGCCAGCAGCGCATTGGGGGGTAGGGAGACCCAGTACTTC. The chain uses TRBV11-3 and TRBJ2-5; possibly TRBD2 for D (6 bases). CDR3 length: 14 residues. Per germline, CDR1 SGHNT and CDR2 YENEEA. Trimming cost V 5 bases and J 5 bases, with 15 bases left between them.

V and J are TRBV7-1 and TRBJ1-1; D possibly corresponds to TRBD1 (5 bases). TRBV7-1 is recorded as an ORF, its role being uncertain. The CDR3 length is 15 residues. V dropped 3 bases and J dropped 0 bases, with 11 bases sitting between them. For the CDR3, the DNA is TGTGCCAGCAGCTCCTATGGGGCGGTGAACACTGAAGCTTTCTTT. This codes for CASSSYGAVNTEAFF.

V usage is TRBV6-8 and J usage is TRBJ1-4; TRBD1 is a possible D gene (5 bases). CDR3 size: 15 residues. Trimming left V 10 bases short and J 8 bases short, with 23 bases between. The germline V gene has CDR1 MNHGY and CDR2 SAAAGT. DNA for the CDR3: TGTGCCACCGCGCCAGGACGCGAGGGGAGCGAAAAACTGTTTTTT. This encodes CATAPGREGSEKLFF.

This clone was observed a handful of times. This chain's CDR3 is CATSHTEISTDTQYF. DNA of the CDR3: TGTGCCACCAGCCACACAGAGATTTCCACAGATACGCAGTATTTT. The chain uses TRBV15 and TRBJ2-3; D gene unclear. Germline V gives CDR1 LNHNV, CDR2 YYDKDF (reference sequence). This CDR3 has 15 residues. V was shortened by 5 bases and J by 2 bases, with 14 bases between the two germline ends.

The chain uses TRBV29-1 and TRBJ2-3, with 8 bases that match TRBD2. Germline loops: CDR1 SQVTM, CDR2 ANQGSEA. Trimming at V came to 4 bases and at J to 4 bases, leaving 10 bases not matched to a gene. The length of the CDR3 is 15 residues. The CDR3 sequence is CSVVFPSGGSDTQYF. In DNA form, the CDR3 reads TGCAGCGTTGTATTCCCCAGCGGGGGATCAGATACGCAGTATTTT.

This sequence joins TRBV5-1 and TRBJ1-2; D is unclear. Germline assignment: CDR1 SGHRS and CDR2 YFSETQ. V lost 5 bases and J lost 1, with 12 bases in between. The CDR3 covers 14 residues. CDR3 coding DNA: TGCGCCAGCAGAGGCGACGGTCTTAACTATGGCTACACCTTC. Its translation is CASRGDGLNYGYTF.

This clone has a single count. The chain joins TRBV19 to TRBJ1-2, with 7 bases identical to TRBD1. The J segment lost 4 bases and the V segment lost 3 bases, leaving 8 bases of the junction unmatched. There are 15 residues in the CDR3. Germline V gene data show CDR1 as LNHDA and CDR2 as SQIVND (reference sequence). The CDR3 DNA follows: TGTGCCAGTAGTATCGAGGCGGCAGGGGGCTATGGCTACACCTTC. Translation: CASSIEAAGGYGYTF. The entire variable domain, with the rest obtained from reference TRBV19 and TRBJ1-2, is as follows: DGGITQSPKYLFRKEGQNVTLSCEQNLNHDAMYWYRQDPGQGLRLIYYSQIVNDFQKGDIAEGYSVSREKKESFPLTVTSAQKNPTAFYLCASSIEAAGGYGYTFGSGTRLTVV.

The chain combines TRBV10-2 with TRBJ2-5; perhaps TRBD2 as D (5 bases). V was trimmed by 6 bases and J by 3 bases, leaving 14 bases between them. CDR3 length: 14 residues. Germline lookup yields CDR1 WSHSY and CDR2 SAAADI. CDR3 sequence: CASSAGVFEETQYF. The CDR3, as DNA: TGCGCCAGCAGCGCCGGGGTGTTCGAAGAGACCCAGTACTTC.

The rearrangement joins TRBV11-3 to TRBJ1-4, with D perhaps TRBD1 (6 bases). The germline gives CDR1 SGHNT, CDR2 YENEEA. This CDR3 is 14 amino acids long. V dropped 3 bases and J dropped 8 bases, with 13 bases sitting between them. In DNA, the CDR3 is TGTGCCAGCAGCTTGGGGGGGCGCACGGAAAAACTGTTTTTT. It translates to CASSLGGRTEKLFF.

DNA of the CDR3: TGTGCCACCAGCAGAGATAGACCAGGGGATGAAGCTTTCTTT. Translation gives CATSRDRPGDEAFF. The genes are TRBV15 and TRBJ1-1; perhaps TRBD1 as D (6 bases). CDR1 and CDR2 from the germline V gene are LNHNV and YYDKDF (reference sequence). This CDR3 contains 14 residues. The V end lost 0 bases, the J end lost 7 bases, and 12 bases lay between the germline ends.

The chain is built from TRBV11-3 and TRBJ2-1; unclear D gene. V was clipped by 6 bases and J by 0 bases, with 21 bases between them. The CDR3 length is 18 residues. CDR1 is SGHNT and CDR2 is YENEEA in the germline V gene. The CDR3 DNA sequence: TGTGCCAGCAGACGATACCCCGGACGGCTGAGCTCCTACAATGAGCAGTTCTTC. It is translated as CASRRYPGRLSSYNEQFF.